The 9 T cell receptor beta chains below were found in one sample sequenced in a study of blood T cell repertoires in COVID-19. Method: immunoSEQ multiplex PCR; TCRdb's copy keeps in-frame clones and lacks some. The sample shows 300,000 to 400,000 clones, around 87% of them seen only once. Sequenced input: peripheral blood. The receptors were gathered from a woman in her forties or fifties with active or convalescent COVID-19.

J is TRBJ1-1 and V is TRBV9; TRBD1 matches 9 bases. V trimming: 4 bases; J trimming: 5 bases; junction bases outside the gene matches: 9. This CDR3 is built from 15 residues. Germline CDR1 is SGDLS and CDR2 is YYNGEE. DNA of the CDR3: TGTGCCAGCAGCATTACCGGCGGACAGGGGACTGAAGCTTTCTTT. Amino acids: CASSITGGQGTEAFF.

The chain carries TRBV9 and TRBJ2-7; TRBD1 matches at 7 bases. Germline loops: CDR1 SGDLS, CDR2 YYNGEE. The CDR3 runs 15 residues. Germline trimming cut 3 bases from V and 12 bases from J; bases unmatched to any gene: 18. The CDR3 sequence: CASSETPGTDGRRYF. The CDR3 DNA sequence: TGTGCCAGCAGCGAGACACCCGGGACAGATGGTAGGCGGTACTTC. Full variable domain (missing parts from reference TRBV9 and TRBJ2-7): DSGVTQTPKHLITATGQRVTLRCSPRSGDLSVYWYQQSLDQGLQFLIQYYNGEERAKGNILERFSAQQFPDLHSELNLSSLELGDSALYFCASSETPGTDGRRYFGPGTRLTVT.

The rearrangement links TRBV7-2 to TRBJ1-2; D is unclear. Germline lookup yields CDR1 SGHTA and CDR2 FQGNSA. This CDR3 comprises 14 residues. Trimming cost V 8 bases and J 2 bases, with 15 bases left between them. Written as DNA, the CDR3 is TGTGCCAGCCAGATTAGCACGACCAACTATGGCTACACCTTC. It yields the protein CASQISTTNYGYTF.

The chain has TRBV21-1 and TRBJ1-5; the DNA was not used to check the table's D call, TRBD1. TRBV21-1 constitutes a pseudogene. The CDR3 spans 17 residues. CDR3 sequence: CASSKGKGQGARQPQHF. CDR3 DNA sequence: TGTGCCAGCAGCAAAGGTAAGGGACAGGGGGCTCGTCAGCCCCAGCATTTT.

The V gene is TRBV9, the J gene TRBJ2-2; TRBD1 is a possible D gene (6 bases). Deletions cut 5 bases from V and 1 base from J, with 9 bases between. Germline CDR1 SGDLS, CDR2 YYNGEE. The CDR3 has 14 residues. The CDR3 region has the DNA TGTGCCAGCAGAGCCAGGGGGAACACCGGGGAGCTGTTTTTT. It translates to CASRARGNTGELFF.

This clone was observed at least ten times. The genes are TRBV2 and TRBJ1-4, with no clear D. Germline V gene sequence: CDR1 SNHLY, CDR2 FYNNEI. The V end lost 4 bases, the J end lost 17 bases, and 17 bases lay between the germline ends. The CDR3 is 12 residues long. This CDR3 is CASSGDFTEGFF. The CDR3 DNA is TGTGCCAGCAGTGGGGATTTCACCGAGGGTTTTTTT.

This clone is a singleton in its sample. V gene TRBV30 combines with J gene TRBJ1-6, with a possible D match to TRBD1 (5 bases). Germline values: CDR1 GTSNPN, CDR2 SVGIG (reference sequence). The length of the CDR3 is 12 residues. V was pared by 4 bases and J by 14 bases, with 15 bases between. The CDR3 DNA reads TGTGCCTGGAATAAGGACAAAGGAGCCCTCCACTTT. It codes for CAWNKDKGALHF.

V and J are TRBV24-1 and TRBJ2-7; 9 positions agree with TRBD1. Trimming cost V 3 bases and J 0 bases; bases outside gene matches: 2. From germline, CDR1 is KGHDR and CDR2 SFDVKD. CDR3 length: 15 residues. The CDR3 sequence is CATSDTGQGSYEQYF. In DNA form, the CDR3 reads TGTGCCACCAGTGATACGGGACAGGGCTCCTACGAGCAGTACTTC.

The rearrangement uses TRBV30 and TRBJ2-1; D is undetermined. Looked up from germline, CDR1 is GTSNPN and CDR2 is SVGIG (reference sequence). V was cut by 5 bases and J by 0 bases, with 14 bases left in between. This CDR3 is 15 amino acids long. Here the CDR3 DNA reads TGTGCCTGGTCAGGCACCCAGTTCTCCTACAATGAGCAGTTCTTC. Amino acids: CAWSGTQFSYNEQFF.